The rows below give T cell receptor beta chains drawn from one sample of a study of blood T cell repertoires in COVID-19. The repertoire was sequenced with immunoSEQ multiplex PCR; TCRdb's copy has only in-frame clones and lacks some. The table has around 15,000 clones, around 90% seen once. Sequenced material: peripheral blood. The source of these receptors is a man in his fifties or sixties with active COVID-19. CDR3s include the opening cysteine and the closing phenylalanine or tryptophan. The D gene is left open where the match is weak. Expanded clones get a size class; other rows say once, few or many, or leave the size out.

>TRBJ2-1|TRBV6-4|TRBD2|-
CASSIAGNNEQFF
TGTGCCAGCTCGATAGCGGGAAACAATGAGCAGTTCTTC
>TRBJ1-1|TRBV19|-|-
CASSQDSLAPEAFF
TGTGCCAGTAGTCAGGACAGTCTCGCCCCTGAAGCTTTCTTT
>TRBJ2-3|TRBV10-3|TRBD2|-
CAISKKRGPSTDTQYF
TGTGCCATCAGTAAAAAGCGGGGCCCGAGCACAGATACGCAGTATTTT
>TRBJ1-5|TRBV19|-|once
CASSISPRQPQHF
TGTGCCAGTAGTATAAGCCCTAGGCAGCCCCAGCATTTT
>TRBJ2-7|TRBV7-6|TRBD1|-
CASSAPEGQGTYEQYF
TGTGCCAGCAGCGCGCCGGAGGGACAGGGGACTTACGAGCAGTACTTC
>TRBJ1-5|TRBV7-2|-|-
CASSSDINQPQHF
TGTGCCAGCAGCAGCGATATAAATCAGCCCCAGCATTTT
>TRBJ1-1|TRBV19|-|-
CASRTTGYTEAFF
TGTGCCAGTCGAACGACAGGATACACTGAAGCTTTCTTT
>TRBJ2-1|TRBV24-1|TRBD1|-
CATSGWGKGANEQFF
TGTGCCACCAGTGGATGGGGGAAGGGGGCCAATGAGCAGTTCTTC
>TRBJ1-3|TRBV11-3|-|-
CASRKNSAGNTIYF
TGTGCCAGCAGGAAAAACAGTGCTGGAAACACCATATATTTT
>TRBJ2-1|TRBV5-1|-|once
CASSLAKELDEQFF
TGCGCCAGCAGCTTGGCCAAAGAACTGGATGAGCAGTTCTTC
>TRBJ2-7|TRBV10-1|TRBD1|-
CASSARDSAYEQYF
TGCGCCAGCAGTGCGAGGGACAGCGCCTACGAGCAGTACTTC
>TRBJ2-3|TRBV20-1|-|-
CSATQTDTQYF
TGCAGTGCTACCCAAACAGATACGCAGTATTTT
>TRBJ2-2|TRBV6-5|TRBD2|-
CASSLTSGTGELFF
TGTGCCAGCAGTTTGACTAGCGGGACCGGGGAGCTGTTTTTT
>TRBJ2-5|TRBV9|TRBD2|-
CASSPGTSGVLGGTQYF
TGTGCCAGCAGTCCCGGGACTAGCGGGGTCCTAGGTGGGACCCAGTACTTC
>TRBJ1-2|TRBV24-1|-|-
CATSAANYGYTF
TGTGCCACCAGTGCAGCTAACTATGGCTACACCTTC
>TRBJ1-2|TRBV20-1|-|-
CSAPSSRGYTF
TGCAGTGCCCCAAGCTCTAGGGGCTACACCTTC
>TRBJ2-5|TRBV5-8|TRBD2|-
CASTGGVSGSVGTQYF
TGTGCCAGCACCGGGGGGGTGAGCGGGAGCGTCGGGACCCAGTACTTC
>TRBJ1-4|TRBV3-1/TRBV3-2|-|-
CASSRGGEKLFF
TGTGCCAGCAGTAGGGGTGGGGAAAAACTGTTTTTT
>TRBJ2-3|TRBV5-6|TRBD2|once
CASSLRLAGAADTQYF
TGTGCCAGCAGCTTGCGACTAGCGGGAGCCGCAGATACGCAGTATTTT
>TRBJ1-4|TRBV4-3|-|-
CASSQVWSRGATNEKLFF
TGCGCCAGCAGCCAAGTGTGGAGCAGGGGCGCAACTAATGAAAAACTGTTTTTT
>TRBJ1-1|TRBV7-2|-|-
CASSSGENTEAFF
TGTGCCAGCAGCTCAGGGGAGAACACTGAAGCTTTCTTT
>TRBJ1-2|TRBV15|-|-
CATSTGEGGGYTF
TGTGCCACCAGCACTGGGGAGGGCGGAGGCTACACCTTC
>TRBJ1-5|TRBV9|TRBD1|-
CASSTGGGNQPQHF
TGTGCCAGTTCGACAGGGGGCGGCAATCAGCCCCAGCATTTT
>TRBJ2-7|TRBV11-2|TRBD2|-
CASKDGGAYEQYF
TGTGCCAGCAAAGATGGGGGGGCCTACGAGCAGTACTTC
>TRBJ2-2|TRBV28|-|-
CASSSSGTGELFF
TGTGCCAGCAGTAGTAGTGGCACCGGGGAGCTGTTTTTT
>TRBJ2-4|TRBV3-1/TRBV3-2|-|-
CASSQGGVSGRIRNIQYF
TGTGCCAGCAGCCAAGGGGGGGTATCGGGGAGGATTAGGAACATTCAGTACTTC
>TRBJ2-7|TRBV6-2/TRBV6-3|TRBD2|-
CASSQLASSSYEQYF
TGTGCCAGCAGTCAACTAGCGAGTTCCTCCTACGAGCAGTACTTC
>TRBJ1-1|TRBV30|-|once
CAWKPPGGPEAFF
TGTGCCTGGAAACCCCCCGGGGGACCCGAGGCTTTCTTT
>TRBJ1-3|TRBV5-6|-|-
CASSPDPRISSGNTIYF
TGTGCCAGCAGCCCCGACCCTAGGATCAGCTCTGGAAACACCATATATTTT
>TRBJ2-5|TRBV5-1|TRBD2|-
CAKRGGPETQYF
TGCGCCAAGCGGGGAGGGCCAGAGACCCAGTACTTC
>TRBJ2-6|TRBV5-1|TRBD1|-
CASSPRTGKSGANVLTF
TGCGCCAGCAGCCCTAGGACAGGGAAGAGTGGGGCCAACGTCCTGACTTTC
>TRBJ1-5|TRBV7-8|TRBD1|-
CASRKGGQGTDQPQHF
TGTGCCAGCAGAAAAGGAGGACAGGGGACGGATCAGCCCCAGCATTTT
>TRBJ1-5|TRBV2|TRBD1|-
CASSDSDRGYQPQHF
TGTGCCAGCAGTGACTCCGACAGGGGGTATCAGCCCCAGCATTTT
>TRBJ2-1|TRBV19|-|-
CASSIDHGGDEQFF
TGTGCCAGTAGTATAGATCACGGCGGAGATGAGCAGTTCTTC
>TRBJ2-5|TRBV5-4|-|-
CASSLEREWETQYF
TGTGCCAGCAGCTTGGAAAGGGAGTGGGAGACCCAGTACTTC
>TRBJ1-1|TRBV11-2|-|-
CASSFTGWTEAFF
TGTGCCAGCAGCTTTACAGGGTGGACTGAAGCTTTCTTT